This T cell receptor (beta chain) was retrieved from a study of T cells in Graves' hyperthyroidism and ophthalmopathy. Study-wide results and limits: Most thyroid-expanded clonotypes above 0.001 were also found in blood.

This clonotype has ten or more counts. Antigen unknown. Researchers took RNA transcripts and amplified the TCR beta CDR3 regions from them. TCR CDR3 regions were first amplified by RT-PCR with HTBI primers. MiXCR was run by TCRdb on the multiplex PCR reads, yielding one entry per CDR3 protein. The data show approximately 410,000 distinct CDR3 sequences, about 15% seen once. This CDR3 is built from 15 residues. In germline, CDR1 is MNHNS, CDR2 SASEGT. V lost 6 bases, J lost 4 bases, and 5 bases stayed unmatched. The specimen was blood. This sequence joins TRBV6-1 and TRBJ2-5; the match to TRBD2 covers 13 bases. This sequence originates from a man between 18 and 29 years old with Graves' ophthalmopathy. CDR3 region: CASSTGLAGVETQYF. CDR3 DNA sequence: TGTGCCAGCAGCACAGGACTAGCGGGAGTAGAGACCCAGTACTTC.